These 32 T cell receptor beta chains were all obtained from the same sample, sequenced in a study of T cells expressing NK-cell markers. TCRdb reworked the 5' RACE reads into one entry per CDR3 protein, no DNA. In total, the table holds a few hundred thousand distinct CDR3 sequences. The sequenced material came from blood T cells: a sorted CD56 or NKG2C T cell subset, CD4+ or CD8+ T cells, or bulk PBMC T cells (not recorded which). The receptors were gathered from a man younger than 30 in good health.

The chain uses TRBV13 and TRBJ1-3; checking the TCRdb D call of TRBD1 is not possible without DNA. CDR3 length: 15 residues. Germline V gives CDR1 PRHDT, CDR2 FYEKMQ (reference sequence). CDR3 residues: CASSYYSGSGNTIYF. Based on the CDR3 plus reference TRBV13 and TRBJ1-3, the full variable domain is AAGVIQSPRHLIKEKRETATLKCYPIPRHDTVYWYQQGPGQDPQFLISFYEKMQSDKGSIPDRFSAQQFSDYHSELNMSSLELGDSALYFCASSYYSGSGNTIYFGEGSWLTVV.

The chain couples TRBV11-2 to TRBJ2-3; the D call of TRBD2 rests on TCRdb alone, since no DNA is present to check it. CDR3 length: 19 residues. In germline, CDR1 is SGHAT, CDR2 FQNNGV. CDR3 residues: CASSLDPGFFLAATDTQYF.

The V call is TRBV7-2, the J call TRBJ1-6; the TRBD1 assignment by TCRdb is unverifiable without DNA. The CDR3 runs to 16 residues. Germline loops: CDR1 SGHTA, CDR2 FQGNSA. The CDR3 is CASSLVSGGANSPLHF.

This chain links TRBV4-2 with TRBJ2-7; no DNA is available, so the TRBD2 call from TCRdb remains unchecked. The CDR3 length is 14 residues. The V gene's germline CDR1 is LGHNA and CDR2 YNFKEQ. The CDR3: CASSQDQGGYEQYF.

The V call is TRBV15, the J call TRBJ2-2; absent DNA, TCRdb's TRBD2 call cannot be checked. Germline V gives CDR1 LNHNV, CDR2 YYDKDF (reference sequence). The CDR3 is 17 amino acids. CDR3 loop: CATSRDLAPQNTGELFF. The whole variable domain, remainder taken from reference TRBV15 and TRBJ2-2, is DAMVIQNPRYQVTQFGKPVTLSCSQTLNHNVMYWYQQKSSQAPKLLFHYYDKDFNNEADTPDNFQSRRPNTSFCFLDIRSPGLGDTAMYLCATSRDLAPQNTGELFFGEGSRLTVL.

The genes are TRBV4-2 and TRBJ1-6; TCRdb returns TRBD1, unconfirmable since there is no DNA. The V gene's germline CDR1 is LGHNA and CDR2 YNFKEQ. The CDR3 is 17 residues long. The chain's CDR3 is CASSQVKETGENSPLHF.

The V gene is TRBV4-3, the J gene TRBJ2-2; there is no DNA to check the TCRdb D call of TRBD1. This CDR3 region has 15 residues. Per germline, CDR1 LGHNA and CDR2 YSLEER. Here the CDR3 reads CASSQVVSRAGELFF.

The gene calls are TRBV7-9 and TRBJ1-4. This CDR3 region has 15 residues. The germline CDR1 and CDR2 sequences are SEHNR and FQNEAQ (reference sequence). CDR3 amino acids: CASSLLEGGGEKLFF.

The CDR3 sequence is CASSLWGGANTGELFF. The chain has TRBV5-6 and TRBJ2-2. The germline V gene has CDR1 SGHDT and CDR2 YYEEEE. CDR3 length equals 16 residues.

The chain employs TRBV29-1 and TRBJ2-1; no DNA is available, so the TRBD2 call from TCRdb remains unchecked. CDR1 SQVTM and CDR2 ANQGSEA come from the germline V gene. The CDR3 is made up of 15 amino acids. CDR3 loop: CSVETPRARNNEQFF.

J is TRBJ2-1 and V is TRBV12-5. Germline lookup yields CDR1 LGHNT and CDR2 FRNRAP. The CDR3 spans 14 residues. The CDR3 sequence is CASGLANGNNEQFF.

The V and J genes are TRBV5-5 and TRBJ2-1; TCRdb designates TRBD2, a call that cannot be tested without DNA. CDR3 size: 15 residues. In germline, CDR1 is SGHKS, CDR2 YYEKEE (reference sequence). The CDR3 loop is CASSLGLALYNEQFF.

The CDR3 loop is CSARDARGLQTQYF. J is TRBJ2-5 and V is TRBV20-1; no DNA is available, so the TRBD1 call from TCRdb remains unchecked. Germline V gene sequence: CDR1 DFQATT, CDR2 SNEGSKA (reference sequence). The CDR3 is made up of 14 amino acids.

This rearrangement joins TRBV4-1 to TRBJ2-7; TCRdb indicates TRBD2, and absent DNA this call remains unverified. CDR3 length equals 15 residues. Germline-derived CDR1 and CDR2 are MGHRA and YSYEKL. The CDR3 loop is CASSQGTGRRAEQYF.

The chain links TRBV19 to TRBJ1-1; TCRdb outputs TRBD1, but without DNA this stays unchecked. Germline V CDR1 and CDR2: LNHDA, SQIVND (reference sequence). This CDR3 has 16 amino acids. The CDR3 reads CASSPMGGQGRTEAFF. The variable domain in full, completed from reference TRBV19 and TRBJ1-1, reads DGGITQSPKYLFRKEGQNVTLSCEQNLNHDAMYWYRQDPGQGLRLIYYSQIVNDFQKGDIAEGYSVSREKKESFPLTVTSAQKNPTAFYLCASSPMGGQGRTEAFFGQGTRLTVV.

The rearrangement uses TRBV5-1 and TRBJ2-3. The CDR3 extends over 13 amino acids. Per germline, CDR1 SGHRS and CDR2 YFSETQ. The CDR3 reads CASSLPPSDTQYF.

V gene TRBV5-1 combines with J gene TRBJ2-5; TCRdb names TRBD1, which stays unverified in the absence of DNA. Germline V gene sequence: CDR1 SGHRS, CDR2 YFSETQ. CDR3 size: 13 residues. The chain's CDR3 is CASYAGQGQTQYF.

The V call is TRBV30, the J call TRBJ2-3; TCRdb's D call of TRBD2 is untestable without DNA. The CDR3 sequence is 14 residues long. Germline-derived CDR1 and CDR2 are GTSNPN and SVGIG (reference sequence). CDR3 protein: CASWTSRSTDTQYF. The whole variable domain, filled in from reference TRBV30 and TRBJ2-3, reads SQTIHQWPATLVQPVGSPLSLECTVEGTSNPNLYWYRQAAGRGLQLLFYSVGIGQISSEVPQNLSASRPQDRQFILSSKKLLLSDSGFYLCASWTSRSTDTQYFGPGTRLTVL.

The chain couples TRBV12-3 or TRBV12-4 to TRBJ2-7; lacking DNA, the TRBD1 call made by TCRdb goes unchecked. This CDR3 is built from 15 residues. The CDR3 loop reads CASSLGGGAGYEQYF.

This sequence joins TRBV4-2 and TRBJ2-1. The CDR3 runs 15 residues. Germline V gene data show CDR1 as LGHNA and CDR2 as YNFKEQ. CDR3 sequence reads: CASSQAPETNNEQFF.

V usage is TRBV7-9 and J usage is TRBJ2-2; lacking DNA, the TRBD2 call made by TCRdb goes unchecked. CDR1 is SEHNR, CDR2 FQNEAQ, per germline (reference sequence). CDR3 length: 17 residues. CDR3: CASPGTSGITNTGELFF.

The chain joins TRBV24-1 to TRBJ1-1. The CDR3 covers 14 residues. Germline CDR1 reads KGHDR; CDR2 reads SFDVKD. The CDR3 reads CATSEPGMNTEAFF.

The chain uses TRBV7-9 and TRBJ2-7; TCRdb returns TRBD1, unconfirmable since there is no DNA. Germline CDR1 is SEHNR and CDR2 is FQNEAQ (reference sequence). The CDR3 sequence is 15 residues long. Here the CDR3 reads CASSGMRQGLYEQYF.

This chain joins TRBV6-5 and TRBJ1-4; with no DNA, the TCRdb D assignment of TRBD1 cannot be verified. This CDR3 is built from 15 residues. Germline lookup yields CDR1 MNHEY and CDR2 SVGAGI. CDR3 sequence: CASSSTGGANEKLFF.

This chain connects TRBV3-1 to TRBJ2-7; TCRdb's D call, TRBD2, is unchecked because there is no DNA. CDR3 length: 12 residues. Germline V gene sequence: CDR1 LGHDT, CDR2 YNNKEL (reference sequence). CDR3 in amino acids: CASSQSGSLRYF.

The chain has TRBV7-2 and TRBJ2-3; TCRdb proposes TRBD1, but this gene call is untestable without DNA. This CDR3 spans 15 amino acids. The germline V gene has CDR1 SGHTA and CDR2 FQGNSA. The CDR3 spells CASSFSGAKADTQYF.

The CDR3 here is CASIRTSGANEQFF. V and J are TRBV27 and TRBJ2-1; TCRdb gives TRBD2 as the D gene, but with no DNA this cannot be confirmed. The CDR3 sequence is 14 residues long. The V gene's germline CDR1 is MNHEY and CDR2 SMNVEV (reference sequence).

This sequence joins TRBV30 and TRBJ2-1. Germline V lookup: CDR1 GTSNPN, CDR2 SVGIG (reference sequence). The CDR3 spans 13 residues. This CDR3 reads CAWTSAAYNEQFF.

The chain has TRBV18 and TRBJ1-3. The CDR3 extends over 13 amino acids. Germline CDR1 and CDR2: KGHSH and LQKENI. CDR3 amino acids: CASSPPSGNTIYF.

The chain employs TRBV18 and TRBJ2-5. CDR3 size: 15 residues. Germline V lookup: CDR1 KGHSH, CDR2 LQKENI. The CDR3 region is CASSLSRGTTETQYF.

The gene calls are TRBV2 and TRBJ2-3; TCRdb's D call of TRBD1 is untestable without DNA. The CDR3 runs to 14 residues. In germline, CDR1 is SNHLY, CDR2 FYNNEI. CDR3 sequence reads: CASSEQGPTDTQYF.

This chain uses TRBV24-1 with TRBJ2-1; the TCRdb D gene call, TRBD1, has no DNA to confirm it. The CDR3 loop spans 18 amino acids. In germline, CDR1 is KGHDR, CDR2 SFDVKD. The CDR3 sequence is CATSDLKGQRTGGNEQFF.